The 17 T cell receptor beta chains listed next were all sequenced from one sample in a study of blood T cell repertoires in COVID-19 (dated by TCRdb to the early 2020s). Libraries were built with the immunoSEQ multiplex PCR assay. The source is immuneACCESS, and TCRdb retained only in-frame sequences with V and J called. Part of the clones is not carried over; for the studies checked, unresolved V genes explain less than half of this, and the remainder is unexplained. The sample includes roughly 180,000 clones, with 70% to 85% observed a single time. Of the sample, approximately 1.1% is held by the ten largest clones. The sequenced sample consisted of peripheral blood. The receptors shown here come from a man between 60 and 75 years old who had recovered from COVID-19.

The rearrangement joins TRBV3-1 (or the pseudogene TRBV3-2) to TRBJ2-7; 9 bases fit TRBD2. Germline V lookup: CDR1 LGHDT, CDR2 YNNKEL (reference sequence). V shed 1 base and J 1 base; nucleotides not matched to a gene: 8. The CDR3 runs 17 residues. The CDR3 loop is CASSQGWRGGFSYEQYF. For the CDR3, the DNA is TGTGCCAGCAGCCAAGGCTGGCGGGGGGGCTTTTCCTACGAGCAGTACTTC.

This rearrangement joins TRBV7-9 to TRBJ2-3; the match to TRBD2 covers 10 bases. The CDR3 loop spans 17 amino acids. The trim removed 6 bases at V and 5 bases at J, leaving 14 bases unmatched. Germline-derived CDR1 and CDR2 are SEHNR and FQNEAQ (reference sequence). For the CDR3, the DNA is TGTGCCAGCAGTCTAGCGGGGGCCCTTACGCACAGAGATACGCAGTATTTT. It is translated as CASSLAGALTHRDTQYF.

V is TRBV7-2 and J is TRBJ2-5; 15 nucleotides match TRBD2. J was trimmed by 5 bases and V by 5 bases; bases with no gene match: 6. Looked up from germline, CDR1 is SGHTA and CDR2 is FQGNSA. The CDR3 extends over 16 amino acids. As DNA, the CDR3 is TGTGCCAGCAGCCGGACTAGCGGGGGGGCCGACGAGACCCAGTACTTC. Its protein product is CASSRTSGGADETQYF.

The chain uses TRBV4-2 and TRBJ2-1, with 9 bases that match TRBD2. CDR1 is LGHNA and CDR2 is YNFKEQ in the germline V gene. Unmatched junction bases numbered 0, after V lost 0 bases and J lost 3 bases. CDR3 size: 15 residues. The CDR3: CASSQERGGYNEQFF. CDR3 DNA: TGTGCCAGCAGCCAAGAGCGGGGGGGCTACAATGAGCAGTTCTTC.

The chain couples TRBV28 to TRBJ2-1; TRBD2 matches at 7 bases. The V gene end was trimmed by 8 bases and the J gene end by 1 base; junction bases not matched to a gene: 5. The CDR3 contains 14 residues. CDR1 and CDR2 from the germline V gene are MDHEN and SYDVKM. The CDR3 DNA is TGTGCCAGCGCGGTGGGGGGGTCCTACAATGAGCAGTTCTTC. It encodes CASAVGGSYNEQFF.

This clone showed up just once. This chain uses TRBV2 with TRBJ2-2; 13 bases fit TRBD2. There are 18 residues in the CDR3. The germline V gene encodes CDR1 SNHLY and CDR2 FYNNEI. Trimming cost V 6 bases and J 0 bases; bases outside gene matches: 7. CDR3 amino acids: CASRSGGLAGPNTGELFF. The CDR3 DNA reads TGTGCCAGCAGGAGTGGGGGACTAGCGGGGCCGAACACCGGGGAGCTGTTTTTT.

V is TRBV5-1 and J is TRBJ2-5, with 8 bases fitting TRBD2. CDR1 is SGHRS, CDR2 YFSETQ, per germline. The J segment lost 2 bases and the V segment lost 0 bases, leaving 12 bases of the junction unmatched. The CDR3 runs 18 residues. CDR3 amino acids: CASSLESAGGQLQETQYF. Written as DNA, the CDR3 is TGCGCCAGCAGCTTGGAATCTGCGGGGGGACAACTGCAAGAGACCCAGTACTTC.

The J gene is TRBJ2-6, the V gene TRBV10-2; D unclear. The CDR3 sequence is 14 residues long. In germline, CDR1 is WSHSY, CDR2 SAAADI. The germline V and J ends were trimmed by 2 bases and 4 bases, with 6 bases remaining between them. The CDR3 sequence: CASSELSGANVLTF. The CDR3 nucleotides read TGCGCCAGCAGTGAGCTCTCCGGGGCCAACGTCCTGACTTTC.

The genes are TRBV5-1 and TRBJ2-1, with 7 positions matching TRBD2. Looked up from germline, CDR1 is SGHRS and CDR2 is YFSETQ. The CDR3 has 16 amino acids. V shed 1 base and J 6 bases; nucleotides not matched to a gene: 10. Here the CDR3 reads CASSLSATSLSNEQFF. The CDR3 DNA reads as TGCGCCAGCAGCTTGTCCGCGACTAGCTTATCCAATGAGCAGTTCTTC.

This chain joins TRBV6-6 and TRBJ1-2; D perhaps matches TRBD1 (5 bases). V lost 5 bases and J lost 8, with 12 bases in between. CDR1 is MNHNY and CDR2 is SVGAGI in the germline V gene (reference sequence). The CDR3 consists of 12 residues. CDR3 DNA: TGTGCCAGCAGTCCCCAGGAGGGGGGCTACACCTTC. Protein: CASSPQEGGYTF.

The chain uses TRBV12-3 or TRBV12-4 and TRBJ2-3; D remains ambiguous. Trimming removed 5 bases at V and 3 bases at J, with 9 bases between. The CDR3 sequence is 13 residues long. This CDR3 reads CASSPLLTDTQYF. CDR3 DNA sequence: TGTGCCAGCAGTCCCCTCTTGACAGATACGCAGTATTTT.

This rearrangement joins TRBV3-1 (or the pseudogene TRBV3-2) to TRBJ1-4; TRBD1 matches at 9 bases. The V gene's germline CDR1 is LGHDT and CDR2 YNNKEL (reference sequence). J gave up 8 bases and V 0 bases, and 10 bases lay outside the gene matches. This CDR3 is built from 17 residues. For the CDR3, the DNA is TGTGCCAGCAGCCAAGAGCTCTTTACAGGGGGCTGGGAAAAACTGTTTTTT. It specifies CASSQELFTGGWEKLFF.

The chain carries TRBV28 and TRBJ2-5, with 7 bases aligning to TRBD2. Germline CDR1 MDHEN, CDR2 SYDVKM. With 10 bases clipped from V and 5 bases from J, the junction kept 10 bases outside the gene matches. The CDR3 totals 13 residues. Here the CDR3 reads CAIRRGGVETQYF. CDR3 coding DNA: TGTGCCATCCGACGTGGGGGGGTGGAGACCCAGTACTTC.

The rearrangement links TRBV19 to TRBJ2-3; TRBD2 matches at 13 bases. The CDR3 extends over 16 amino acids. With 5 bases clipped from V and 1 base from J, the junction kept 3 bases outside the gene matches. CDR1 and CDR2 from the germline V gene are LNHDA and SQIVND (reference sequence). DNA of the CDR3: TGTGCCAGTAGTTTCGGGACTAGCGGGGGCACAGATACGCAGTATTTT. Translation gives CASSFGTSGGTDTQYF.

The CDR3 sequence is CASSSVQGIGVYEQYF. CDR3 coding DNA: TGTGCCAGCAGCTCAGTACAGGGGATTGGCGTCTACGAGCAGTACTTC. V usage is TRBV5-4 and J usage is TRBJ2-7, with 7 bases identical to TRBD1. The germline V gene encodes CDR1 SGHNT and CDR2 YYREEE (reference sequence). The J segment lost 3 bases and the V segment lost 3 bases, leaving 12 bases of the junction unmatched. The CDR3 contains 16 residues. The whole variable domain, filled in from reference TRBV5-4 and TRBJ2-7, reads ETGVTQSPTHLIKTRGQQVTLRCSSQSGHNTVSWYQQALGQGPQFIFQYYREEENGRGNFPPRFSGLQFPNYSSELNVNALELDDSALYLCASSSVQGIGVYEQYFGPGTRLTVT.

The J gene is TRBJ1-2, the V gene TRBV7-5. TRBV7-5 is labeled a pseudogene. The CDR3 is 16 residues long. CDR3 loop: CARSLAPRDGNYGYTF. The DNA for the CDR3 is TGTGCCAGAAGCTTAGCCCCGCGGGACGGAAACTATGGCTACACCTTC.

The chain carries TRBV13 and TRBJ1-5; D unclear. V was shortened by 5 bases and J by 0 bases, with 20 bases between the two germline ends. Germline-derived CDR1 and CDR2 are PRHDT and FYEKMQ (reference sequence). The CDR3 consists of 18 residues. CDR3 loop: CASSNSKERSISNQPQHF. CDR3 nucleotides: TGTGCCAGCAGCAACTCCAAGGAGCGATCCATTAGCAATCAGCCCCAGCATTTT.